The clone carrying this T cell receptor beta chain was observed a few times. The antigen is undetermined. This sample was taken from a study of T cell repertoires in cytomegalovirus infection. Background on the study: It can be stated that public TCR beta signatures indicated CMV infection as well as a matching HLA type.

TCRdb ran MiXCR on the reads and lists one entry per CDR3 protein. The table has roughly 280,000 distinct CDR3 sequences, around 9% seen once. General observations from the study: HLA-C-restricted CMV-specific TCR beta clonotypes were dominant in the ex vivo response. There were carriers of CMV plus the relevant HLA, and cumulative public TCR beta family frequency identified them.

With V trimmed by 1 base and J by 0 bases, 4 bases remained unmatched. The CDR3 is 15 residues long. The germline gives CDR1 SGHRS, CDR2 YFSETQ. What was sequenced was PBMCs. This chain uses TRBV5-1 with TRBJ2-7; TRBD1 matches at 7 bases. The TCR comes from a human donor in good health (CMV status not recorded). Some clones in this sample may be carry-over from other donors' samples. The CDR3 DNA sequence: TGCGCCAGCAGCTTGACAGGGGCGTACTCCTACGAGCAGTACTTC. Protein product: CASSLTGAYSYEQYF.